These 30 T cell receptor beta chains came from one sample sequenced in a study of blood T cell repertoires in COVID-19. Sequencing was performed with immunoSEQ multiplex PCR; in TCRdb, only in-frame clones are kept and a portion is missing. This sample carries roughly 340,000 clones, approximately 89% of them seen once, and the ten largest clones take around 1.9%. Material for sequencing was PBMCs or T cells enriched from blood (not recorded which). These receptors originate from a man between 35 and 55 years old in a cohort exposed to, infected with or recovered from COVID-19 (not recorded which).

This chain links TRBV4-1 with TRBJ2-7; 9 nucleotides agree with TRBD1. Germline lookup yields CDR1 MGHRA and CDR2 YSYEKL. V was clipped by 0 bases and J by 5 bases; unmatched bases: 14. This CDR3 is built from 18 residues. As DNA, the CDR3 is TGCGCCAGCAGCCAAGAAGGAGCGACAGGGGGAAAATATAACGAGCAGTACTTC. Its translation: CASSQEGATGGKYNEQYF.

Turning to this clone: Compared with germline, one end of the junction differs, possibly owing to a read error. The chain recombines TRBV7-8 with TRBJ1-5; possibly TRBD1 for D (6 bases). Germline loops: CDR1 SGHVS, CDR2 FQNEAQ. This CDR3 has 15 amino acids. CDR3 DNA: TGTGCCAGCAGCATAGGTATCAGGGGCAACCAGCCCCAGCATTTT. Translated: CASSIGIRGNQPQHF. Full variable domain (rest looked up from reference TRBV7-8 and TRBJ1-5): GAGVSQSPRYKVAKRGQDVALRCDPISGHVSLFWYQQALGQGPEFLTYFQNEAQLDKSGLPSDRFFAERPEGSVSTLKIQRTQQEDSAVYLCASSIGIRGNQPQHFGDGTRLSIL.

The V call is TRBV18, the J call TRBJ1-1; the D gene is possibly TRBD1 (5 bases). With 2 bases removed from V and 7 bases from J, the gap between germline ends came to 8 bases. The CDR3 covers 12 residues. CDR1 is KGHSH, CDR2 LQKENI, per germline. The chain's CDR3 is CASSPIRDEAFF. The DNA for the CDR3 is TGTGCCAGCTCACCAATCAGGGATGAAGCTTTCTTT.

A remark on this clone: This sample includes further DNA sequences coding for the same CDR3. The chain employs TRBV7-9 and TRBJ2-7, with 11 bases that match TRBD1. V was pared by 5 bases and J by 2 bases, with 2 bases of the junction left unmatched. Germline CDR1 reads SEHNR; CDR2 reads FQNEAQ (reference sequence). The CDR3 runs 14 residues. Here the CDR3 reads CASSPGQGAYEQYF. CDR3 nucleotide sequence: TGTGCCAGCAGCCCGGGACAGGGGGCCTACGAGCAGTACTTC.

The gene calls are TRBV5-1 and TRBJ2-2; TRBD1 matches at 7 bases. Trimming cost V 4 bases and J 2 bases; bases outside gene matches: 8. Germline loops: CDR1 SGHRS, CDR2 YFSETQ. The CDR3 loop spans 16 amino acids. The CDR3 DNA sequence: TGCGCCAGCAGCAAGGGGGCAGGAATCAACACCGGGGAGCTGTTTTTT. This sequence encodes CASSKGAGINTGELFF.

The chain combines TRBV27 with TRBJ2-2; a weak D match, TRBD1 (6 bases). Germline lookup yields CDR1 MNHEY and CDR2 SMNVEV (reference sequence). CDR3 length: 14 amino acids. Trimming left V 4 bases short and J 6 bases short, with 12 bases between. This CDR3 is CASSSYRVSGELFF. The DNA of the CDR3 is TGTGCCAGCAGTTCTTACAGGGTCTCCGGGGAGCTGTTTTTT.

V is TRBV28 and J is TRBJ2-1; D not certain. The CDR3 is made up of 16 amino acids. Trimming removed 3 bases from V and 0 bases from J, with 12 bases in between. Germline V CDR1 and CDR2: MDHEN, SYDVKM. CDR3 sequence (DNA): TGTGCCAGCAGTTTTTATGCACAAAGCTCCTACAATGAGCAGTTCTTC. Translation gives CASSFYAQSSYNEQFF.

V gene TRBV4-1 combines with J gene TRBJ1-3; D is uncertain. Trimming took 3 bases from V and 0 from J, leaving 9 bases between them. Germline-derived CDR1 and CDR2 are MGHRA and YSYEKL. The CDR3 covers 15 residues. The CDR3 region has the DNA TGCGCCAGCAGCCAGTCCAGAAGCTCTGGAAACACCATATATTTT. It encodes CASSQSRSSGNTIYF.

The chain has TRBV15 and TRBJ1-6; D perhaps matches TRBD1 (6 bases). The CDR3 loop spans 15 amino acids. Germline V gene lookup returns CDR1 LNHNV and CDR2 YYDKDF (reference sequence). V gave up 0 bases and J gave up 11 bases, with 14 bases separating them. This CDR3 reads CATSRDRGYRAPLHF. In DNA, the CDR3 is TGTGCCACCAGCAGAGATAGGGGGTATCGTGCACCCCTCCACTTT.

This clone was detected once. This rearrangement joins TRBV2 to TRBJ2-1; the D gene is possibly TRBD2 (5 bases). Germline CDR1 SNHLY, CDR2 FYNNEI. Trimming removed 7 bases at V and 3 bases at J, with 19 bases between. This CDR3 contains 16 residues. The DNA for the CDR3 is TGTGCCAGCAAAGAGTATCAGCGGAGCCTCTACAATGAGCAGTTCTTC. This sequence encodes CASKEYQRSLYNEQFF.

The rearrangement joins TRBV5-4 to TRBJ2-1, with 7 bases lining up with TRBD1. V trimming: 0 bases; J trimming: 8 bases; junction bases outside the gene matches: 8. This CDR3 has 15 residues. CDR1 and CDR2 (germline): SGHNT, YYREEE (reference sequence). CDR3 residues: CASSLGQGVIDEQFF. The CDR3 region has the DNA TGTGCCAGCAGCTTGGGGCAGGGGGTTATCGATGAGCAGTTCTTC. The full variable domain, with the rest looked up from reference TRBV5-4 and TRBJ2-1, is ETGVTQSPTHLIKTRGQQVTLRCSSQSGHNTVSWYQQALGQGPQFIFQYYREEENGRGNFPPRFSGLQFPNYSSELNVNALELDDSALYLCASSLGQGVIDEQFFGPGTRLTVL.

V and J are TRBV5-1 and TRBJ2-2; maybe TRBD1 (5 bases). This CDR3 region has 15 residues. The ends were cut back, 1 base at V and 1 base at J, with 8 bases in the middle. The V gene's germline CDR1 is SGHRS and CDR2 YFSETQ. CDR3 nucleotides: TGCGCCAGCAGCTTGACGACAGAGAACACCGGGGAGCTGTTTTTT. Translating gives CASSLTTENTGELFF. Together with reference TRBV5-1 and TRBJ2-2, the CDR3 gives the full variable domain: KAGVTQTPRYLIKTRGQQVTLSCSPISGHRSVSWYQQTPGQGLQFLFEYFSETQRNKGNFPGRFSGRQFSNSRSEMNVSTLELGDSALYLCASSLTTENTGELFFGEGSRLTVL.

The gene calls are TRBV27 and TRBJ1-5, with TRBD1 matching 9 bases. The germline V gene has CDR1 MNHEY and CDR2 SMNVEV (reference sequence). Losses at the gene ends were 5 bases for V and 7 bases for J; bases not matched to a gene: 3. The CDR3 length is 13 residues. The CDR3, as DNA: TGTGCCAGCAGTCGGACAGGGGAACAGCCCCAGCATTTT. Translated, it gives CASSRTGEQPQHF.

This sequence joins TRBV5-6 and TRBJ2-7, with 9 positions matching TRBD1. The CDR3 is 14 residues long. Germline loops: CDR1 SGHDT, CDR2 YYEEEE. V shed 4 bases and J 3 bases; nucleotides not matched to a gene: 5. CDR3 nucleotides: TGTGCCAGCAGCATGGGACAGGGTAGCTACGAGCAGTACTTC. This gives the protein CASSMGQGSYEQYF.

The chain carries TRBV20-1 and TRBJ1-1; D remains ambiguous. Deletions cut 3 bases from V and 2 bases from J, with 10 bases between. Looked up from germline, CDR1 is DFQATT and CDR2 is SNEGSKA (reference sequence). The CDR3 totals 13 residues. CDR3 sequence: CSASPDYNTEAFF. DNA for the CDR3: TGCAGTGCTAGTCCCGACTATAACACTGAAGCTTTCTTT.

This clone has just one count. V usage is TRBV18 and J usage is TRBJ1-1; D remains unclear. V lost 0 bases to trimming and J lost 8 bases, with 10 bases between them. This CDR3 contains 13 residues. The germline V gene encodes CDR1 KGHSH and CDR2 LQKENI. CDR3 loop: CASSPPSGEEAFF. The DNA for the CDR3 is TGTGCCAGCTCACCACCGTCCGGGGAAGAAGCTTTCTTT.

The CDR3 bases are TGTGCCAGCAGGTTAACAGGGGGCGCGGGCACCGGGGAGCTGTTTTTT. This gives the protein CASRLTGGAGTGELFF. This rearrangement joins TRBV28 to TRBJ2-2; 9 bases are a match to TRBD1. This CDR3 is 16 amino acids long. The junction had 9 bases not matched to a gene; V was cut back by 6 bases and J by 4 bases. Germline V gene data show CDR1 as MDHEN and CDR2 as SYDVKM. Looking up the rest from reference TRBV28 and TRBJ2-2 gives the full variable domain: DVKVTQSSRYLVKRTGEKVFLECVQDMDHENMFWYRQDPGLGLRLIYFSYDVKMKEKGDIPEGYSVSREKKERFSLILESASTNQTSMYLCASRLTGGAGTGELFFGEGSRLTVL.

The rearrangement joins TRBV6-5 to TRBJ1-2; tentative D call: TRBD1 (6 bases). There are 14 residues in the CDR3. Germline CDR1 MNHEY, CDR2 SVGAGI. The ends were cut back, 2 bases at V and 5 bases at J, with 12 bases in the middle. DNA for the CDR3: TGTGCCAGCAGTTACAATGACAGGAGATATGGCTACACCTTC. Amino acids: CASSYNDRRYGYTF.

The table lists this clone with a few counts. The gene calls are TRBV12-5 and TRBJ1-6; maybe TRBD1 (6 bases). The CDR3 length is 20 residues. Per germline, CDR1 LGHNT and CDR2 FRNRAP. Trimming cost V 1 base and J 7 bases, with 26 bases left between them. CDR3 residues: CASGLAPIAGVGQKNSPLHF. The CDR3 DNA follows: TGTGCTAGTGGTTTGGCGCCCATAGCAGGGGTAGGGCAAAAGAATTCACCCCTCCACTTT.

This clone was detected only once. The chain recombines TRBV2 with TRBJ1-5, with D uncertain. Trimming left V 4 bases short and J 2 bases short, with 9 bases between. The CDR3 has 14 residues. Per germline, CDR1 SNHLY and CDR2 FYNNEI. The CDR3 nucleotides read TGTGCCAGCAGTGGTATGGGAGGCAATCAGCCCCAGCATTTT. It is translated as CASSGMGGNQPQHF.

The CDR3 protein is CSVVLPGEPQHF. DNA for the CDR3: TGCAGCGTCGTCCTACCCGGGGAGCCCCAGCATTTT. This rearrangement joins TRBV29-1 to TRBJ1-5; D is ambiguous. The V end lost 6 bases, the J end lost 8 bases, and 14 bases lay between the germline ends. There are 12 residues in the CDR3. Germline CDR1 SQVTM, CDR2 ANQGSEA.

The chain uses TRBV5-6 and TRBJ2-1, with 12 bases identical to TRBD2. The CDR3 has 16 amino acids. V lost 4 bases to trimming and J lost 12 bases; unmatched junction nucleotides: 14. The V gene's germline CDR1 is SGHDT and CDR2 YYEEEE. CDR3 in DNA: TGTGCCAGCAGCGAGTACTCGACTAGCGGGAGAGGGGGGCAGTTCTTC. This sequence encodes CASSEYSTSGRGGQFF. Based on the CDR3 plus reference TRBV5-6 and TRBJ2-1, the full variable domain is DAGVTQSPTHLIKTRGQQVTLRCSPKSGHDTVSWYQQALGQGPQFIFQYYEEEERQRGNFPDRFSGHQFPNYSSELNVNALLLGDSALYLCASSEYSTSGRGGQFFGPGTRLTVL.

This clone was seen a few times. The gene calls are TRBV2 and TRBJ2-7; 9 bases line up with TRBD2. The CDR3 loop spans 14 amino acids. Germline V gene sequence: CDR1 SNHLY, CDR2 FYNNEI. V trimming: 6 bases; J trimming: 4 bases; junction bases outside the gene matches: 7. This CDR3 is CASSLLAGSYEQYF. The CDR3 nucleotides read TGTGCCAGCAGCCTTCTAGCGGGGAGTTACGAGCAGTACTTC.

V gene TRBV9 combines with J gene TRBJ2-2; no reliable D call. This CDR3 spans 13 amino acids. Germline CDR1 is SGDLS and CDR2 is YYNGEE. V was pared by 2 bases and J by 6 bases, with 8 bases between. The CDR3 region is CASSVNSAGELFF. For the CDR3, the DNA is TGTGCCAGCAGCGTTAATAGTGCCGGGGAGCTGTTTTTT.

CDR3 residues: CASSQYPVGQGDPGELFF. In DNA form, the CDR3 reads TGTGCCAGCAGCCAATACCCGGTGGGACAGGGTGATCCCGGGGAGCTGTTTTTT. The chain is built from TRBV14 and TRBJ2-2, with 9 bases fitting TRBD1. The CDR3 has 18 residues. Germline V gives CDR1 SGHDN, CDR2 FVKESK. Losses at the gene ends were 2 bases for V and 6 bases for J; bases not matched to a gene: 13.

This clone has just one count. This CDR3 is CAWSDNGDQPQHF. CDR3 bases: TGTGCCTGGAGTGACAACGGGGATCAGCCCCAGCATTTT. J is TRBJ1-5 and V is TRBV30; no clear D gene. The CDR3 loop spans 13 amino acids. Trimming took 1 base from V and 5 from J, leaving 9 bases between them. Germline loops: CDR1 GTSNPN, CDR2 SVGIG (reference sequence).

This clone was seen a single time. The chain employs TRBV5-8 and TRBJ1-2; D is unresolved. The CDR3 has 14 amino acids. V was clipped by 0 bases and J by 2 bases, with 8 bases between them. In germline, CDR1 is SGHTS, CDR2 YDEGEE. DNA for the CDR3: TGTGCCAGCAGCTTGGCCACAACCAACTATGGCTACACCTTC. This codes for CASSLATTNYGYTF.

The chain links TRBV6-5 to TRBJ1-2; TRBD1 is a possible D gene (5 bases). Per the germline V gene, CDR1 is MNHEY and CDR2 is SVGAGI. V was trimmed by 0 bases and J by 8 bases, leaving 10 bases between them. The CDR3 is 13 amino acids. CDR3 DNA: TGTGCCAGCAGTTACTCGACGGGGGTCGGCTACACCTTC. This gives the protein CASSYSTGVGYTF.

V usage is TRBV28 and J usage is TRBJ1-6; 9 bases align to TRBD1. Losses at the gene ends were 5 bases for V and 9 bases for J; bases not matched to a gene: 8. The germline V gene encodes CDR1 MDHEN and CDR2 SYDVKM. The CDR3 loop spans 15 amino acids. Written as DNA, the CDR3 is TGTGCCAGCAGTCTGCCGGGACAGGGCGCTTCACCCCTCCACTTT. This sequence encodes CASSLPGQGASPLHF.

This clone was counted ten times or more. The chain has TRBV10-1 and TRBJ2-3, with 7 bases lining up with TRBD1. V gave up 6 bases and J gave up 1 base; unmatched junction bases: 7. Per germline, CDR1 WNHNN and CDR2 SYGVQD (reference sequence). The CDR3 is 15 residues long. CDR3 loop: CASRSGTGGTDTQYF. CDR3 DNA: TGCGCCAGCAGATCAGGAACAGGGGGCACAGATACGCAGTATTTT.